This T cell receptor (beta chain) was identified during a study of blood T cell repertoires in COVID-19. Profiling relied on immunoSEQ multiplex PCR, and the TCRdb table lists in-frame clones only, not all of them. The repertoire holds over 300,000 clones, with approximately 83% as singletons. Trimming cost V 6 bases and J 5 bases, with 14 bases left between them. This CDR3 has 13 amino acids. Germline loops: CDR1 ENHRY, CDR2 SYGVKD. This clone occurred once. Material: PBMCs or T cells enriched from blood (not recorded which). The clonotype comes from a man younger than 45 who had recovered from COVID-19. This chain links TRBV10-3 with TRBJ2-7; D not certain. CDR3 amino acids: CAISEGPADEQYF. The CDR3 DNA reads TGTGCCATCAGCGAAGGTCCGGCGGACGAGCAGTACTTC.